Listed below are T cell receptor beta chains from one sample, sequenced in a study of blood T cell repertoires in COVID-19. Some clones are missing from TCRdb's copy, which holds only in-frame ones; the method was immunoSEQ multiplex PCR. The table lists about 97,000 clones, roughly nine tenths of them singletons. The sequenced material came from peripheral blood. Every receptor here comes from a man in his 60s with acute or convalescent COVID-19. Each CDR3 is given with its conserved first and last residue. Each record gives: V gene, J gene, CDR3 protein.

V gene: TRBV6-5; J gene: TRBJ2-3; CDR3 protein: CASTGWTDTQYF
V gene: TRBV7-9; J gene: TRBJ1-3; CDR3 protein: CASSPGQSTGNTIYF
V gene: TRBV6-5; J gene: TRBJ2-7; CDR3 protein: CASSKRSGGLEQYF
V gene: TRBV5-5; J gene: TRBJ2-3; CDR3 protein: CASSPSTGSVADTQYF
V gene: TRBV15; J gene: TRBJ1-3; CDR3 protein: CATRQPSSGNTIYF
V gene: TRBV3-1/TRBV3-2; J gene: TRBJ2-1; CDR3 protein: CASSPVGGGVYNEQFF
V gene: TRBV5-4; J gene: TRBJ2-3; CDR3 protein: CASSLGPGIADTQYF
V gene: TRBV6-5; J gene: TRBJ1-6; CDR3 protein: CASSYRGQSPLHF
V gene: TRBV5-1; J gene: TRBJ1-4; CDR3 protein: CASSVGATNEKLFF
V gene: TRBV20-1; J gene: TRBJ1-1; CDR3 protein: CSAKGVAEAFF
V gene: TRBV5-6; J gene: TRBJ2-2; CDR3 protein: CASSLLAGGTGELFF
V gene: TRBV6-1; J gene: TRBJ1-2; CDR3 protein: CASSEGGTTNYGYTF
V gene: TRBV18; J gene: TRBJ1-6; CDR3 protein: CASSPPGQGRNSPLHF
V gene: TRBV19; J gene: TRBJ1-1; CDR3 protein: CASSASPGQGGVNTEAFF
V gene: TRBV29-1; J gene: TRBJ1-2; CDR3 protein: CSIYGGSYGYTF
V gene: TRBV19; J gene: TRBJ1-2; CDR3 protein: CASSMARGYGYTF
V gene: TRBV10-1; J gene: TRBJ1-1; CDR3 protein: CASSETTGQGTEAFF
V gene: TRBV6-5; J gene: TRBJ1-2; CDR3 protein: CASMRGTGGNYGYTF
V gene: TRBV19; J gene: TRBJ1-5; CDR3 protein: CASSPAGSQPQHF
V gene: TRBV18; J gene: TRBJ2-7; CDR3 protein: CASSPGRGLFEQYF
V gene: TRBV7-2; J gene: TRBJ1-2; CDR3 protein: CASSLRSNYGYTF
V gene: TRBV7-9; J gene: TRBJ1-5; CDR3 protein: CASSKDRGNQPQHF
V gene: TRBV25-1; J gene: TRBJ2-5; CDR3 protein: CASSAGTGPQETQYF
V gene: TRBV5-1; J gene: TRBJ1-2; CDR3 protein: CASSSSGTVYGYTF
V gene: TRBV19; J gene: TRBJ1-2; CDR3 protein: CASTGTASSSGSGYTF
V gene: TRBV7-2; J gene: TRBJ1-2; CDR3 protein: CASSLGFGGSSGYTF
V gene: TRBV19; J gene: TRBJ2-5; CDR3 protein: CASSIVAGSETQYF
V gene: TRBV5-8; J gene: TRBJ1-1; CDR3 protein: CASSLGQGLDVDTEAFF
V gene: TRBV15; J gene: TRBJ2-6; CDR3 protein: CATSRDMEVGANVLTF
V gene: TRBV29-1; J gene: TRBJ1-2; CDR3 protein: CSVVGSSYGYTF
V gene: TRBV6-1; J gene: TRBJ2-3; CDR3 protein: CASSEGAGALTDTQYF
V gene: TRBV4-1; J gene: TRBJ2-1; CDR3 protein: CASSPAGGRSYNEQFF
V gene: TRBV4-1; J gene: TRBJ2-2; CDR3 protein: CASSQEEGPTGELFF
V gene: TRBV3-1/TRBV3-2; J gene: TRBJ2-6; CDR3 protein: CASSQVQQGQRGANVLTF
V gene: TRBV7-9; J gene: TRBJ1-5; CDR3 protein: CASSPGTDFNQPQHF
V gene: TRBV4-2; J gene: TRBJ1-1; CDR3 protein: CASSPRDREAFF
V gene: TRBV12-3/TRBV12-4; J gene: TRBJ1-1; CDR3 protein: CASSRQGYTEAFF
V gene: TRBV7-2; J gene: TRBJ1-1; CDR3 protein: CASRSGGVRVTEAFF
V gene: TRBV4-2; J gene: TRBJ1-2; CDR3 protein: CASSQGSEVFHYGYTF
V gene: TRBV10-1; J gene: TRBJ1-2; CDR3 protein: CASSESGQAGGYTF
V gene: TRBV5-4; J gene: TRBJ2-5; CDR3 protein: CASSFGQGGETQYF
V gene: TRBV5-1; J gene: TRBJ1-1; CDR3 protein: CASRFGELSNTEAFF
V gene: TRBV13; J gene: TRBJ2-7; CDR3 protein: CASSLSGSEQYF
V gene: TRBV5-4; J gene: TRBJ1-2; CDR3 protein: CASSPPVAGSANYGYTF
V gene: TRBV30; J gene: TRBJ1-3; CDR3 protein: CAWAPGGNTIYF